This record covers a single TCR beta chain. This sample stems from a study of shared clonotypes between healthy human individuals. Every subset's genomic DNA went evenly onto several immunoSEQ plates. Data came from immunoSEQ multiplex PCR; TCRdb stores just in-frame clones and leaves some out. Of about 2 million clones listed, less than 95% are singletons. The V end lost 5 bases, the J end lost 10 bases, and 18 bases lay between the germline ends. The V gene's germline CDR1 is MNHEY and CDR2 SMNVEV (reference sequence). This CDR3 has 14 residues. In the naive CD8 group, cells lacked CD45RO and were positively selected for CCR7, so terminally differentiated effector memory CD45RA+ cells were left out.

The TCR comes from a man aged 18 to 30 in good health. The specimen was naive CD8+ T cells sorted from blood. The chain is built from TRBV27 and TRBJ2-1; D is possibly TRBD2 (5 bases). The CDR3 loop reads CASSTDWIAGEQFF. The CDR3 DNA reads as TGTGCCAGCAGTACGGACTGGATTGCCGGGGAGCAGTTCTTC.